These T cell receptor beta chains were read from a single sample in a study of blood T cell repertoires in COVID-19. The protocol was immunoSEQ multiplex PCR, while the TCRdb copy is restricted to in-frame clones and leaves out a portion. The data contain approximately 130,000 clones, about 80% of them singletons. The specimen sequenced was peripheral blood. These receptors were obtained from a human donor in a cohort sampled during active COVID-19. Each CDR3 is given with its conserved first and last residue. The order of the fields is V gene, J gene, clone size, D gene, CDR3 protein, CDR3 DNA. A D gene is named only where the DNA matches it firmly. Expanded clones are given a class, and other clones once, few, many or no size at all.

v_call: TRBV7-8; j_call: TRBJ2-7; clone_size: NA; d_call: NA; cdr3_aa: CASGRQMPPNEQYF; cdr3_nt: TGTGCCAGCGGGCGACAGATGCCCCCTAACGAGCAGTACTTC
v_call: TRBV30; j_call: TRBJ1-1; clone_size: NA; d_call: TRBD1; cdr3_aa: CAWRDRVDTEAFF; cdr3_nt: TGTGCCTGGAGAGACAGGGTTGACACTGAAGCTTTCTTT
v_call: TRBV4-1; j_call: TRBJ2-7; clone_size: NA; d_call: TRBD2; cdr3_aa: CASSDAGSGRIEQYF; cdr3_nt: TGCGCCAGCAGCGATGCGGGGTCCGGGAGGATTGAGCAGTACTTC
v_call: TRBV6-5; j_call: TRBJ2-1; clone_size: NA; d_call: TRBD1; cdr3_aa: CASSRGTGYYEFF; cdr3_nt: TGTGCCAGCAGCCGCGGGACAGGGTATTATGAGTTCTTC
v_call: TRBV5-6; j_call: TRBJ2-7; clone_size: NA; d_call: TRBD1; cdr3_aa: CASSSLDRAPYEQYF; cdr3_nt: TGTGCCAGCAGCTCCCTGGACAGGGCCCCCTACGAGCAGTACTTC
v_call: TRBV18; j_call: TRBJ1-1; clone_size: NA; d_call: TRBD1; cdr3_aa: CASSPRQGSNTEAFF; cdr3_nt: TGTGCCAGCTCACCCCGACAGGGTTCGAACACTGAAGCTTTCTTT
v_call: TRBV6-6; j_call: TRBJ1-4; clone_size: once; d_call: NA; cdr3_aa: CASSRTVNSPTNEKLFF; cdr3_nt: TGTGCCAGCAGTCGGACAGTCAATAGCCCCACAAATGAAAAACTGTTTTTT
v_call: TRBV5-1; j_call: TRBJ2-7; clone_size: few; d_call: TRBD1; cdr3_aa: CASSPESGQVFYEQYF; cdr3_nt: TGCGCCAGCAGCCCTGAATCGGGACAGGTGTTCTACGAGCAGTACTTC
v_call: TRBV28; j_call: TRBJ2-2; clone_size: NA; d_call: NA; cdr3_aa: CASSLFKGSGTGELFF; cdr3_nt: TGTGCCAGCAGTTTATTCAAGGGGTCCGGCACCGGGGAGCTGTTTTTT
v_call: TRBV28; j_call: TRBJ1-6; clone_size: NA; d_call: TRBD1; cdr3_aa: CASETTTGRNSPLHF; cdr3_nt: TGTGCCAGCGAGACCACGACAGGGAGAAATTCACCCCTCCACTTT
v_call: TRBV5-1; j_call: TRBJ2-1; clone_size: NA; d_call: TRBD1; cdr3_aa: CASSLGQGGYNEQFF; cdr3_nt: TGCGCCAGCAGCTTAGGACAGGGGGGATACAATGAGCAGTTCTTC
v_call: TRBV5-1; j_call: TRBJ2-3; clone_size: NA; d_call: TRBD2; cdr3_aa: CASSGTSGRSASDTQYF; cdr3_nt: TGCGCCAGCAGCGGTACTAGCGGCCGGTCGGCCTCAGATACGCAGTATTTT
v_call: TRBV9; j_call: TRBJ1-3; clone_size: NA; d_call: TRBD1; cdr3_aa: CASSVATGLISGNTIYF; cdr3_nt: TGTGCCAGCAGCGTAGCGACAGGGTTAATCTCTGGAAACACCATATATTTT
v_call: TRBV6-5; j_call: TRBJ2-1; clone_size: NA; d_call: TRBD2; cdr3_aa: CASSVRGTKVSEQFF; cdr3_nt: TGTGCCAGCAGCGTGCGTGGGACTAAGGTCTCTGAGCAGTTCTTC
v_call: TRBV9; j_call: TRBJ2-7; clone_size: few; d_call: NA; cdr3_aa: CASSVEVGGAYEQYF; cdr3_nt: TGTGCCAGCAGCGTAGAGGTCGGGGGTGCCTACGAGCAGTACTTC
v_call: TRBV11-2; j_call: TRBJ1-3; clone_size: NA; d_call: TRBD1; cdr3_aa: CASSRQGNTGNTIYF; cdr3_nt: TGTGCCAGCAGTCGACAGGGTAATACTGGAAACACCATATATTTT
v_call: TRBV29-1; j_call: TRBJ1-1; clone_size: NA; d_call: NA; cdr3_aa: CSVEDLSRMNTEAFF; cdr3_nt: TGCAGCGTTGAAGATCTGTCCAGGATGAACACTGAAGCTTTCTTT
v_call: TRBV5-1; j_call: TRBJ1-1; clone_size: NA; d_call: NA; cdr3_aa: CASSFRVDGEAFF; cdr3_nt: TGCGCCAGCAGCTTCAGGGTGGACGGTGAAGCTTTCTTT
v_call: TRBV30; j_call: TRBJ1-5; clone_size: once; d_call: NA; cdr3_aa: CAWSVLGAQPQHF; cdr3_nt: TGTGCCTGGAGTGTTTTGGGGGCTCAGCCCCAGCATTTT
v_call: TRBV7-9; j_call: TRBJ2-1; clone_size: NA; d_call: NA; cdr3_aa: CASSQLPEDVNEQFF; cdr3_nt: TGTGCCAGCAGCCAACTACCGGAGGACGTCAATGAGCAGTTCTTC
v_call: TRBV30; j_call: TRBJ2-7; clone_size: once; d_call: NA; cdr3_aa: CAWSWRGGAYEQYF; cdr3_nt: TGTGCCTGGAGTTGGAGAGGGGGGGCCTACGAGCAGTACTTC
v_call: TRBV27; j_call: TRBJ2-1; clone_size: NA; d_call: NA; cdr3_aa: CASSLSRYNEQFF; cdr3_nt: TGTGCCAGCAGTTTATCCCGGTACAATGAGCAGTTCTTC
v_call: TRBV3-1/TRBV3-2; j_call: TRBJ2-3; clone_size: NA; d_call: TRBD2; cdr3_aa: CASSQPWTSGGPGDTQYF; cdr3_nt: TGTGCCAGCAGCCAACCATGGACTAGCGGGGGCCCGGGAGATACGCAGTATTTT
v_call: TRBV7-2; j_call: TRBJ2-1; clone_size: NA; d_call: NA; cdr3_aa: CASSLGGGLSYNEQFF; cdr3_nt: TGTGCCAGCAGCTTAGGAGGCGGGCTCTCCTACAATGAGCAGTTCTTC
v_call: TRBV6-5; j_call: TRBJ2-3; clone_size: NA; d_call: TRBD1; cdr3_aa: CASYYRGMADTQYF; cdr3_nt: TGTGCCAGCTACTACAGGGGTATGGCAGATACGCAGTATTTT
v_call: TRBV5-1; j_call: TRBJ1-6; clone_size: few; d_call: TRBD1; cdr3_aa: CASSPLGQSNNSPLHF; cdr3_nt: TGCGCCAGCAGCCCGCTGGGACAGTCTAATAATTCACCCCTCCACTTT
v_call: TRBV5-1; j_call: TRBJ2-2; clone_size: NA; d_call: NA; cdr3_aa: CASSLADGGTERTGELFF; cdr3_nt: TGCGCCAGCAGCTTGGCCGATGGAGGGACCGAGAGAACCGGGGAGCTGTTTTTT
v_call: TRBV4-1; j_call: TRBJ1-2; clone_size: NA; d_call: TRBD1; cdr3_aa: CASSQSPGQGKEGYTF; cdr3_nt: TGCGCCAGCAGCCAGTCCCCGGGACAGGGCAAGGAAGGCTACACCTTC
v_call: TRBV27; j_call: TRBJ1-6; clone_size: NA; d_call: TRBD1; cdr3_aa: CASSLAGQANSPLHF; cdr3_nt: TGTGCCAGCAGTTTGGCCGGACAGGCAAATTCACCCCTCCACTTT
v_call: TRBV18; j_call: TRBJ1-6; clone_size: NA; d_call: TRBD1; cdr3_aa: CASSPGRGHNSPLHF; cdr3_nt: TGTGCCAGCTCACCGGGCAGGGGGCATAATTCACCCCTCCACTTT
v_call: TRBV2; j_call: TRBJ2-7; clone_size: NA; d_call: TRBD1; cdr3_aa: CASSEADLGQAYEQYF; cdr3_nt: TGTGCCAGCAGTGAAGCGGATTTGGGACAGGCCTACGAGCAGTACTTC
v_call: TRBV7-9; j_call: TRBJ1-1; clone_size: NA; d_call: NA; cdr3_aa: CASSPSGVGAFF; cdr3_nt: TGTGCCAGCAGCCCTTCGGGAGTAGGAGCTTTCTTT
v_call: TRBV19; j_call: TRBJ1-5; clone_size: NA; d_call: NA; cdr3_aa: CASSPGDNQPQHF; cdr3_nt: TGTGCCAGTAGTCCGGGGGATAATCAGCCCCAGCATTTT